This T cell receptor (beta chain) stems from a study of shared T cell receptors in the human thymus. J lost 3 bases, V lost 2 bases, and 4 bases had no gene match. The CDR3 spans 15 residues. Germline V CDR1 and CDR2: MNHNS, SASEGT. The repertoire was sequenced with immunoSEQ multiplex PCR; TCRdb's copy has only in-frame clones and lacks some. The sample includes around 340,000 clones, approximately 95% seen only once; the top ten take about 0.02%. Material: thymocytes. The receptor was isolated from a human donor. V usage is TRBV6-1 and J usage is TRBJ2-3, with TRBD2 matching over 8 bases. CDR3 in amino acids: CASSEREGRTDTQYF. CDR3 DNA sequence: TGTGCCAGCAGTGAACGGGAGGGCCGGACAGATACGCAGTATTTT.